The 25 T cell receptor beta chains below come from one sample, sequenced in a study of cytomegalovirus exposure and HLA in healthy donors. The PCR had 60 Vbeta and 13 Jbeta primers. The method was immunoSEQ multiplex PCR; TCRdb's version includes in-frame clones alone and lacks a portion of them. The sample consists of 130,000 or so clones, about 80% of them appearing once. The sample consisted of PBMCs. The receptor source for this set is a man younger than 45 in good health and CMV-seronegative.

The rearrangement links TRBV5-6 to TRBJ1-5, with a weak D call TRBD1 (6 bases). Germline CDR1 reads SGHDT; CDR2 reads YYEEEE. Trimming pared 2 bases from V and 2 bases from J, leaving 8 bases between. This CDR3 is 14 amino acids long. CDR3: CASSFRQGNQPQHF. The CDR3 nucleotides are TGTGCCAGCAGCTTTAGACAGGGCAATCAGCCCCAGCATTTT.

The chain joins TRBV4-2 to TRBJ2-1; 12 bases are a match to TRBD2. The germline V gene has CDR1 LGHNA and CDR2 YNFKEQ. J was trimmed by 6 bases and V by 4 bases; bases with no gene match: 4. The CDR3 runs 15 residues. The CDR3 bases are TGTGCCAGCAGCCCGCAGGGACTAGCGGGCAATGAGCAGTTCTTC. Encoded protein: CASSPQGLAGNEQFF.

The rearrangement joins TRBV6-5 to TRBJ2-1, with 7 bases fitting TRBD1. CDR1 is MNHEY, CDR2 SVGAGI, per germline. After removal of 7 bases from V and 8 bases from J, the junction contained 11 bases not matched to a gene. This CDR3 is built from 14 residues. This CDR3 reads CASTQAQGVHEQFF. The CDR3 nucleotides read TGTGCCAGCACCCAGGCCCAGGGGGTCCATGAGCAGTTCTTC.

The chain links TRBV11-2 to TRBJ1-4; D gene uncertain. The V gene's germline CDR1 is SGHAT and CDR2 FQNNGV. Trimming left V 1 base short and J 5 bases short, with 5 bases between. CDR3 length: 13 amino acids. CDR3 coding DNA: TGTGCCAGCAGCTTAGGACAAAATGAAAAACTGTTTTTT. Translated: CASSLGQNEKLFF.

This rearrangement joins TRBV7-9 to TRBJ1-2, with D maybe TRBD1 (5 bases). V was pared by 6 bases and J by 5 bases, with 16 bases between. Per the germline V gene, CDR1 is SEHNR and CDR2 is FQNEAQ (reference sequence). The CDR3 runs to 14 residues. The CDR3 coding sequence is TGTGCCAGCAGTCATCTACGTGACAGATATGGCTACACCTTC. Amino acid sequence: CASSHLRDRYGYTF. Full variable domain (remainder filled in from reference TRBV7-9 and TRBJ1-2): DTGVSQNPRHKITKRGQNVTFRCDPISEHNRLYWYRQTLGQGPEFLTYFQNEAQLEKSRLLSDRFSAERPKGSFSTLEIQRTEQGDSAMYLCASSHLRDRYGYTFGSGTRLTVV.

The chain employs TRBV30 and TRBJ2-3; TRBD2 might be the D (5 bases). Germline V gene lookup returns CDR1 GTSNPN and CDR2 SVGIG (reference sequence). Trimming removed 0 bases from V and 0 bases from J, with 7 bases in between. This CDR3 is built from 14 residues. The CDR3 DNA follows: TGTGCCTGGAGTGTTTGGGAGAGCACAGATACGCAGTATTTT. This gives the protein CAWSVWESTDTQYF. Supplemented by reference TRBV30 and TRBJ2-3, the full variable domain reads SQTIHQWPATLVQPVGSPLSLECTVEGTSNPNLYWYRQAAGRGLQLLFYSVGIGQISSEVPQNLSASRPQDRQFILSSKKLLLSDSGFYLCAWSVWESTDTQYFGPGTRLTVL.

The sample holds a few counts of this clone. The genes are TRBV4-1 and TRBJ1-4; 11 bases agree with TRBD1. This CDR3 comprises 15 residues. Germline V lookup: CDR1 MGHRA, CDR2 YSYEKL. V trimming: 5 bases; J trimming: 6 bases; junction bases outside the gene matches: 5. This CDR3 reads CASSRAGQGDEKLFF. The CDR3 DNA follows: TGCGCCAGCAGCAGAGCGGGACAGGGGGATGAAAAACTGTTTTTT.

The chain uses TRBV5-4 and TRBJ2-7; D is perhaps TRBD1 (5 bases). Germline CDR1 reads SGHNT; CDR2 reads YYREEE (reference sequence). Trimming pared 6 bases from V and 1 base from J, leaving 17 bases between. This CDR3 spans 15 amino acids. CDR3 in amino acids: CASNLGAGVSYEQYF. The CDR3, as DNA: TGTGCCAGCAACCTTGGGGCAGGAGTTTCCTACGAGCAGTACTTC. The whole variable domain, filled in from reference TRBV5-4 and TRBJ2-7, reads ETGVTQSPTHLIKTRGQQVTLRCSSQSGHNTVSWYQQALGQGPQFIFQYYREEENGRGNFPPRFSGLQFPNYSSELNVNALELDDSALYLCASNLGAGVSYEQYFGPGTRLTVT.

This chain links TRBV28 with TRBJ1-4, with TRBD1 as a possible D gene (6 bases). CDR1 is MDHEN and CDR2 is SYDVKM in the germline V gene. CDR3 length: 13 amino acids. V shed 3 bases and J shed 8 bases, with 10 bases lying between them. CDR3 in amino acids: CASSLGQEEKLFF. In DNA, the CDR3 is TGTGCCAGCAGTTTGGGACAAGAAGAAAAACTGTTTTTT.

The CDR3 is CASLRIRQGLDGYTF. DNA of the CDR3: TGTGCCAGCCTGCGAATTAGACAGGGTCTTGATGGCTACACCTTC. The chain has TRBV7-9 and TRBJ1-2; 7 bases match TRBD1. The J segment lost 6 bases and the V segment lost 8 bases, leaving 15 bases of the junction unmatched. This CDR3 is 15 amino acids long. Germline V CDR1 and CDR2: SEHNR, FQNEAQ (reference sequence).

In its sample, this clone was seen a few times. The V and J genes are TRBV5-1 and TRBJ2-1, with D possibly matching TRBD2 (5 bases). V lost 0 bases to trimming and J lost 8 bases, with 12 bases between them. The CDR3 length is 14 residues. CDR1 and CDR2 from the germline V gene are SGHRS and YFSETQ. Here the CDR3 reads CASSLGGRMDEQFF. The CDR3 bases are TGCGCCAGCAGCTTGGGCGGGCGTATGGATGAGCAGTTCTTC.

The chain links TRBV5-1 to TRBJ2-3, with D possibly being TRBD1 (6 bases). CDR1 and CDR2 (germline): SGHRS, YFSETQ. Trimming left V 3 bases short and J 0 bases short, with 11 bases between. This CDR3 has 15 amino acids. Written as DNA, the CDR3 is TGCGCCAGCAGCTCCCGGACAGCGAGCACAGATACGCAGTATTTT. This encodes CASSSRTASTDTQYF.

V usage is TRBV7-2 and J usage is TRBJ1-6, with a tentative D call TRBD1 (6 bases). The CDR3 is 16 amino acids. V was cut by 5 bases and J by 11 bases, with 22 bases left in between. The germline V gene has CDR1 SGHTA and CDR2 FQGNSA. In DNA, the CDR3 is TGTGCCAGCAGCCTAAGAGCAGGGGCAAGAGGTACACCCCTCCACTTT. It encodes CASSLRAGARGTPLHF. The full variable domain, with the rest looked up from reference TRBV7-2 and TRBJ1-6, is GAGVSQSPSNKVTEKGKDVELRCDPISGHTALYWYRQSLGQGLEFLIYFQGNSAPDKSGLPSDRFSAERTGGSVSTLTIQRTQQEDSAVYLCASSLRAGARGTPLHFGNGTRLTVT.

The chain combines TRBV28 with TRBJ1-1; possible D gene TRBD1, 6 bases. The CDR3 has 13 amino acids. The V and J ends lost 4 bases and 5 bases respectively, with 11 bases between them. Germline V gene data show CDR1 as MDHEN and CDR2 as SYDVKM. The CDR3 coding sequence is TGTGCCAGCAGTTGGACAGAGGGGACTGAAGCTTTCTTT. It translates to CASSWTEGTEAFF.

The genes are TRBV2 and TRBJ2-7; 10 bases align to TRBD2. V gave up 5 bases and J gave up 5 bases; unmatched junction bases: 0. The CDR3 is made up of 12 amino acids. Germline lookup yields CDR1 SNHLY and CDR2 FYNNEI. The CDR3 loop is CASSSGRDEQYF. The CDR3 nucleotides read TGTGCCAGCAGTAGCGGGAGGGACGAGCAGTACTTC.

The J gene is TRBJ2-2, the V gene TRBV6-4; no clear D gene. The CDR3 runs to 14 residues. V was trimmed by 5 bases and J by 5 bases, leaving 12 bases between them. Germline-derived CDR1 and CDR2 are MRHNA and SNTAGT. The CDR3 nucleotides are TGTGCCAGCAGTCAAATAGCTAGGACCGGGGAGCTGTTTTTT. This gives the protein CASSQIARTGELFF.

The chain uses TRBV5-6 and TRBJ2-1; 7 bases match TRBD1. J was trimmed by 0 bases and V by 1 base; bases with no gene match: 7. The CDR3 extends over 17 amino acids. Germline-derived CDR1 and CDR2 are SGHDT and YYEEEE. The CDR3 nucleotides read TGTGCCAGCAGCTTGCCCACACAGGGGCACTCCTACAATGAGCAGTTCTTC. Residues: CASSLPTQGHSYNEQFF.

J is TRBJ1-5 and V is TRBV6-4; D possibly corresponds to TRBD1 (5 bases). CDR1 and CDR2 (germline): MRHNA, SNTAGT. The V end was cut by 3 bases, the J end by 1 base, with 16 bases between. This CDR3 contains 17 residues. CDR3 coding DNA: TGTGCCAGCAGTGATCACCGCCAGGGTTCCAGCAATCAGCCCCAGCATTTT. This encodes CASSDHRQGSSNQPQHF.

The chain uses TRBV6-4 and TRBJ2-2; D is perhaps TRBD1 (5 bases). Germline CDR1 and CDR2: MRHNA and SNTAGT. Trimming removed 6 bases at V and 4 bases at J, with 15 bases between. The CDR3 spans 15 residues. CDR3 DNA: TGTGCCAGCAGAGTCGACAGCCGGGCCACCGGGGAGCTGTTTTTT. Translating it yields CASRVDSRATGELFF.

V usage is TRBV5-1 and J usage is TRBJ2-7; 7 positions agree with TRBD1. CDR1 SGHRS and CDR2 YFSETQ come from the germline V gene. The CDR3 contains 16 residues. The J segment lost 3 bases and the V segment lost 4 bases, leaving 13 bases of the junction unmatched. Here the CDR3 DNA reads TGCGCCAGCAGCCAAACTTGGCCGGGACAGAACTACGAGCAGTACTTC. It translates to CASSQTWPGQNYEQYF. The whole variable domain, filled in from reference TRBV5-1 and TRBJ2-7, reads KAGVTQTPRYLIKTRGQQVTLSCSPISGHRSVSWYQQTPGQGLQFLFEYFSETQRNKGNFPGRFSGRQFSNSRSEMNVSTLELGDSALYLCASSQTWPGQNYEQYFGPGTRLTVT.

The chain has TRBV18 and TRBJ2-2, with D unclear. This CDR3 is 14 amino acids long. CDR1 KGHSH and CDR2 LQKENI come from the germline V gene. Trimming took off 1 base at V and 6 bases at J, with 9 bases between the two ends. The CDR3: CASSPLRSPGELFF. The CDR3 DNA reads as TGTGCCAGCTCACCACTGAGGTCGCCCGGGGAGCTGTTTTTT.

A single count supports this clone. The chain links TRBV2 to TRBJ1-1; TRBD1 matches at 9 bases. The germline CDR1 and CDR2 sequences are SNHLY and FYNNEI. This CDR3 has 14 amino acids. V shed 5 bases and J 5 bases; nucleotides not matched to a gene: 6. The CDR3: CASSYRGRGTEAFF. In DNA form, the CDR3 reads TGTGCCAGCAGTTACAGGGGGCGAGGGACTGAAGCTTTCTTT.

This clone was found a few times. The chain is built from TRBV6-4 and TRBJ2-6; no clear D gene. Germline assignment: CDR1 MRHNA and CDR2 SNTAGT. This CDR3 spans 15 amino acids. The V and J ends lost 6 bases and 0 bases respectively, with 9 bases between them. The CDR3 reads CASRRGSSGANVLTF. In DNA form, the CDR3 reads TGTGCCAGCAGACGAGGTAGCTCTGGGGCCAACGTCCTGACTTTC.

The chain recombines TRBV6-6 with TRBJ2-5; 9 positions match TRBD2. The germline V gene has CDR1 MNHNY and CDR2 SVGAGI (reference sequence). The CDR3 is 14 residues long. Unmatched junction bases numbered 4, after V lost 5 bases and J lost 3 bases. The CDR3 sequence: CASSPRGGEETQYF. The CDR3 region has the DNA TGTGCCAGCAGTCCGCGGGGGGGGGAAGAGACCCAGTACTTC.

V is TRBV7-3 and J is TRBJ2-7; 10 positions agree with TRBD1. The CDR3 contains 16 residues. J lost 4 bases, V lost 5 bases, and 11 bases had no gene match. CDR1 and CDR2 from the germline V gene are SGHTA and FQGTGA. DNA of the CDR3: TGTGCCAGCAGCCCGCCCGGGACAGGGGATCGGTACGAGCAGTACTTC. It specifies CASSPPGTGDRYEQYF.